This is a list of T cell receptor beta chains from one sample in a study of cytomegalovirus exposure and HLA in healthy donors. The table came from immunoSEQ multiplex PCR; TCRdb's copy has only in-frame clones and leaves some out. The table lists under 80,000 clones, about 69% of them singletons, with roughly 5% in the top ten. Sequencing was done on a sample of PBMCs. The origin of the receptors is a woman younger than 45 in good health and CMV-seronegative. Both conserved end residues are part of each CDR3. The D gene is left open where the match is weak. Expanded clones get a size class; other rows say once, few or many, or leave the size out.

j_call d_call cdr3_length v_call clone_size cdr3_nt cdr3_aa
TRBJ2-1 TRBD2 13 TRBV7-2 NA TGTGCCAGCTGCCGGGACTACAACAATGAGCAGTTCTTC CASCRDYNNEQFF
TRBJ2-1 NA 14 TRBV2 NA TGTGCCAGCAGGAACAGGATTCACGACAATGAGCAGTTCTTC CASRNRIHDNEQFF
TRBJ2-7 TRBD2 16 TRBV11-3 NA TGTGCCAGCAGCTTGGCTGGGACTAGCGGAGTTTACGAGCAGTACTTC CASSLAGTSGVYEQYF
TRBJ2-7 NA 14 TRBV7-9 NA TGTGCCAGCAGCTTAACTGGAGCCTCCTACGAGCAGTACTTC CASSLTGASYEQYF
TRBJ2-5 NA 14 TRBV9 once TGTGCCAGCAGCGGAACTAGTAGAATAGAGACCCAGTACTTC CASSGTSRIETQYF
TRBJ1-3 NA 17 TRBV7-7 NA TGTGCTAGCAGCCACAACAAGTTAGCCTGCTCTGGAAACACCATATATTTT CASSHNKLACSGNTIYF
TRBJ2-5 NA 13 TRBV7-9 NA TGTGCCAGCAGCTGGAGGCAGCAAGAGACCCAGTACTTC CASSWRQQETQYF
TRBJ2-5 NA 14 TRBV27 NA TGTGCCAGCAGTTACGGGAGAGGAGTTGAGACCCAGTACTTC CASSYGRGVETQYF
TRBJ2-3 NA 16 TRBV6-5 NA TGTGCCAGCAGTTACTCCCCGGACACCTACACAGATACGCAGTATTTT CASSYSPDTYTDTQYF
TRBJ1-2 NA 13 TRBV14 NA TGTGCCAGCAGCCAAGACAGAGGCTATGGCTACACCTTC CASSQDRGYGYTF
TRBJ1-2 NA 13 TRBV29-1 NA TGCAGCGTTGATCAGACGAGTCCGGGTGGCTACACCTTC CSVDQTSPGGYTF
TRBJ1-2 NA 16 TRBV6-5 NA TGTGCCAGCAGTTATACCGACCAGGGGTATGACTATGGCTACACCTTC CASSYTDQGYDYGYTF
TRBJ1-2 NA 14 TRBV2 few TGTGCCAGCAGCCTATCGACAGAGCGTGGAGGCTACACCTTC CASSLSTERGGYTF
TRBJ1-1 TRBD1 15 TRBV28 NA TGTGCCAGCAGTATCCAGACAGGGGGCCCAACTGAAGCTTTCTTT CASSIQTGGPTEAFF
TRBJ1-4 TRBD1 11 TRBV29-1 NA TGCAGCGTTGGGGGACAGGGAGGACTGTTTTTT CSVGGQGGLFF
TRBJ2-1 TRBD2 17 TRBV9 NA TGTGCCAGCAGCGTAGGGGGAGCGGGACCCTCCTACAATGAGCAGTTCTTC CASSVGGAGPSYNEQFF
TRBJ1-2 TRBD1 13 TRBV7-2 NA TGTGCCAGCACCCCTACAGGGGCCTATGGCTACACCTTC CASTPTGAYGYTF
TRBJ1-1 NA 13 TRBV4-3 few TGCGCCAGCAGCCCCGACTGGAACACTGAAGCTTTCTTT CASSPDWNTEAFF
TRBJ2-5 NA 14 TRBV5-1 NA TGTGCCAGCAGCCTGTCGGGTCAGAGGGAGACCCAGTACTTC CASSLSGQRETQYF
TRBJ1-1 NA 15 TRBV6-5 NA TGTGCCAGCAGTTACTCGGTCCAGGGGAAAACTGAAGCTTTCTTT CASSYSVQGKTEAFF
TRBJ2-1 NA 14 TRBV7-2 NA TGTGCCAGCAGCGTCAGGACTCCGGGGAATGAGCAGTTCTTC CASSVRTPGNEQFF
TRBJ2-3 TRBD2 16 TRBV27 NA TGTGCCAGCAGTCCTTCTTTAGCGGGAACCACAGATACGCAGTATTTT CASSPSLAGTTDTQYF
TRBJ1-5 TRBD1 15 TRBV6-1 few TGTGCCAGCAGTCACCGGGACAGGAGCAATCAGCCCCAGCATTTT CASSHRDRSNQPQHF
TRBJ2-5 NA 12 TRBV28 NA TGTGCCAGCAGTTCGGGAAAAGAGACCCAGTACTTC CASSSGKETQYF
TRBJ1-2 NA 13 TRBV6-5 NA TGTGCCAGCAGTTCCGTAAAAAACTATGGCTACACCTTC CASSSVKNYGYTF
TRBJ2-2 TRBD1 15 TRBV19 NA TGTGCCAGTAGTCTCGGGACAGGGATACCCGGGGAGCTGTTTTTT CASSLGTGIPGELFF
TRBJ1-2 NA 13 TRBV25-1 once TGTGCCAGCAGTGAACAGGCGGGGTATGGCTACACCTTC CASSEQAGYGYTF